These 23 T cell receptor beta chains share one sample of origin, sequenced in a study of T cells after yellow fever vaccination. TCRdb re-analysed the 5' RACE reads in MiXCR, keeping a single row per CDR3 protein. Among a few hundred thousand distinct CDR3 sequences listed, around 4.1% were seen once. This sample comprised PBMCs, obtained 5 days after the yellow fever booster vaccination. These receptors were collected from a man in his late teens or twenties who received the YFV17D yellow fever vaccine.

This clonotype was counted a single time. J is TRBJ2-1 and V is TRBV24-1, with 8 bases aligning to TRBD1. The germline gives CDR1 KGHDR, CDR2 SFDVKD. This CDR3 spans 17 amino acids. The V gene end was trimmed by 3 bases and the J gene end by 7 bases; junction bases not matched to a gene: 13. CDR3 coding DNA: TGTGCCACCAGTGATCCCAGGACAGGGCAATCGCGGAATGAGCAGTTCTTC. The encoded protein is CATSDPRTGQSRNEQFF.

The chain uses TRBV4-3 and TRBJ1-1, with D perhaps TRBD1 (5 bases). The germline V and J ends were trimmed by 3 bases and 7 bases, with 12 bases remaining between them. The length of the CDR3 is 13 residues. The germline V gene has CDR1 LGHNA and CDR2 YSLEER. CDR3 residues: CASSQGTVLEAFF. DNA of the CDR3: TGCGCCAGCAGCCAGGGGACGGTCCTTGAAGCTTTCTTT.

This clonotype was observed at least ten times. V gene TRBV28 combines with J gene TRBJ1-6; D unclear. The V gene lost 1 base and the J gene lost 10 bases, with 11 bases spanning the gap. The germline gives CDR1 MDHEN, CDR2 SYDVKM. The CDR3 contains 14 residues. The CDR3 DNA follows: TGTGCCAGCAGTTTATCCCGGATCGGGTCACCCCTCCACTTT. Amino acid sequence: CASSLSRIGSPLHF.

This clonotype came up a few times. This chain uses TRBV4-3 with TRBJ2-2; D not resolved. Trimming took 7 bases from V and 0 from J, leaving 12 bases between them. CDR1 and CDR2 (germline): LGHNA, YSLEER. This CDR3 spans 15 amino acids. The CDR3 DNA is TGCGCCAGCAAAGGCGGAGATCCGAACACCGGGGAGCTGTTTTTT. It specifies CASKGGDPNTGELFF.

The chain joins TRBV29-1 to TRBJ1-1; 9 positions match TRBD1. CDR3 length equals 13 residues. Per the germline V gene, CDR1 is SQVTM and CDR2 is ANQGSEA. Trimming cost V 1 base and J 3 bases; bases outside gene matches: 0. The CDR3 DNA sequence: TGCAGCGTTGAAGGGACAGGGGACACTGAAGCTTTCTTT. This codes for CSVEGTGDTEAFF.

This clonotype occurred a few times. Here the CDR3 DNA reads TGTGCCAGCAGCCCTGGGCCTAGCAGCGACACCGGGGAGCTGTTTTTT. Protein: CASSPGPSSDTGELFF. The V gene is TRBV7-2, the J gene TRBJ2-2; a weak D match, TRBD2 (5 bases). The CDR3 runs 16 residues. The germline V and J ends were trimmed by 5 bases and 3 bases, with 16 bases remaining between them. CDR1 and CDR2 from the germline V gene are SGHTA and FQGNSA.

Ten or more counts support this clonotype. J is TRBJ2-7 and V is TRBV5-1; perhaps TRBD2 as D (6 bases). There are 15 residues in the CDR3. Germline V gene sequence: CDR1 SGHRS, CDR2 YFSETQ. Trimming took 4 bases from V and 2 from J, leaving 16 bases between them. The CDR3 DNA sequence: TGCGCCAGCAGCCCGGGGGATACAGTACCCTACGAGCAGTACTTC. It yields the protein CASSPGDTVPYEQYF.

This chain joins TRBV5-1 and TRBJ1-1, with 7 bases aligning to TRBD1. Losses at the gene ends were 4 bases for V and 4 bases for J; bases not matched to a gene: 10. Germline V gene sequence: CDR1 SGHRS, CDR2 YFSETQ. The CDR3 extends over 15 amino acids. CDR3 sequence (DNA): TGCGCCAGCAGCAAATGGGACAGTTTCTCCACTGAAGCTTTCTTT. Protein product: CASSKWDSFSTEAFF.

V and J are TRBV28 and TRBJ2-7, with D possibly TRBD2 on 5 matching bases. This CDR3 contains 13 residues. V lost 7 bases and J 3 bases, leaving 13 bases between the germline ends. Germline CDR1 and CDR2: MDHEN and SYDVKM. In DNA form, the CDR3 reads TGTGCCAGCACCCGTCCGGGGTACTACGAGCAGTACGTC. This encodes CASTRPGYYEQYV.

As regards this clonotype: A much larger clone lies a single base off, so this may be a read error. The chain combines TRBV20-1 with TRBJ1-1; D remains ambiguous. This CDR3 spans 14 amino acids. V was shortened by 6 bases and J by 1 base, with 15 bases between the two germline ends. Germline V gene data show CDR1 as DFQATT and CDR2 as SNEGSKA (reference sequence). The CDR3 protein is CSADESGPNTEAFF. The CDR3 DNA sequence: TGCAGTGCCGATGAATCGGGCCCGAACACTGAAGCTTTCTTT.

A few counts support this clonotype. This sequence joins TRBV5-1 and TRBJ2-5, with D unresolved. Germline loops: CDR1 SGHRS, CDR2 YFSETQ. The ends were cut back, 0 bases at V and 5 bases at J, with 8 bases in the middle. The CDR3 loop spans 13 amino acids. This chain's CDR3 is CASSLVGYETQYF. The CDR3 DNA sequence: TGCGCCAGCAGCTTGGTCGGGTACGAGACCCAGTACTTC.

V and J are TRBV29-1 and TRBJ1-5; D is ambiguous. Germline V gene data show CDR1 as SQVTM and CDR2 as ANQGSEA. There are 12 residues in the CDR3. Trimming removed 6 bases at V and 4 bases at J, with 10 bases between. CDR3 residues: CSVLIGNQPQHF. The CDR3 DNA reads as TGCAGCGTACTCATTGGAAATCAGCCCCAGCATTTT.

This clonotype has a handful of counts. The rearrangement joins TRBV7-9 to TRBJ1-6, with D uncertain. This CDR3 has 13 residues. Germline CDR1 and CDR2: SEHNR and FQNEAQ (reference sequence). The ends were cut back, 10 bases at V and 0 bases at J, with 7 bases in the middle. The CDR3 DNA sequence: TGTGCCATGCAGAACTCCTATAATTCACCCCTCCACTTT. Amino acids: CAMQNSYNSPLHF.

The chain combines TRBV19 with TRBJ2-7; 7 nucleotides line up with TRBD1. Germline CDR1 reads LNHDA; CDR2 reads SQIVND (reference sequence). The CDR3 sequence is 15 residues long. V dropped 5 bases and J dropped 0; count of bases not matched to a gene: 7. This chain's CDR3 is CASSFRDSLSYEQYF. In DNA, the CDR3 is TGTGCCAGTAGTTTTCGGGACAGCCTCTCCTACGAGCAGTACTTC.

This clonotype was counted between two and nine times. V is TRBV20-1 and J is TRBJ1-2; maybe TRBD1 (6 bases). Germline V gene lookup returns CDR1 DFQATT and CDR2 SNEGSKA (reference sequence). The CDR3 loop spans 15 amino acids. Trimming took 6 bases from V and 8 from J, leaving 25 bases between them. Written as DNA, the CDR3 is TGCAGTGCCGCAGCCCAGGGGTTCGGGGGCCAAGGCTACACCTTC. This codes for CSAAAQGFGGQGYTF.

This clonotype was seen more than once but under ten times. The V call is TRBV4-1, the J call TRBJ2-3, with D possibly matching TRBD1 (5 bases). The V and J ends lost 0 bases and 5 bases respectively, with 6 bases between them. The CDR3 loop spans 13 amino acids. Germline V CDR1 and CDR2: MGHRA, YSYEKL. DNA for the CDR3: TGCGCCAGCAGCCAAGACAGGGTAGATACGCAGTATTTT. Its protein is CASSQDRVDTQYF.

The rearrangement joins TRBV20-1 to TRBJ1-4, with 8 positions matching TRBD1. The CDR3 sequence is 13 residues long. J lost 4 bases, V lost 6 bases, and 4 bases had no gene match. CDR1 is DFQATT and CDR2 is SNEGSKA in the germline V gene (reference sequence). Written as DNA, the CDR3 is TGCAGTGCCGGACAGGGAATTAATGAAAAACTGTTTTTT. Translated, it gives CSAGQGINEKLFF.

This clonotype was observed a few times. This chain links TRBV4-3 with TRBJ2-3; D ambiguous. The germline gives CDR1 LGHNA, CDR2 YSLEER. The V end lost 8 bases, the J end lost 4 bases, and 19 bases lay between the germline ends. The CDR3 runs 15 residues. In DNA form, the CDR3 reads TGCGCCAGCGTCCCGAACTTGGGAAAGGCAGATACGCAGTATTTT. Protein: CASVPNLGKADTQYF.

The V call is TRBV28, the J call TRBJ1-1, with TRBD1 as a possible D gene (5 bases). CDR1 MDHEN and CDR2 SYDVKM come from the germline V gene. The CDR3 consists of 15 residues. Deletions cut 6 bases from V and 0 bases from J, with 14 bases between. CDR3 region: CASREGWIMNTEAFF. CDR3 DNA sequence: TGTGCCAGCAGGGAGGGGTGGATAATGAACACTGAAGCTTTCTTT. Full variable domain (remainder filled in from reference TRBV28 and TRBJ1-1): DVKVTQSSRYLVKRTGEKVFLECVQDMDHENMFWYRQDPGLGLRLIYFSYDVKMKEKGDIPEGYSVSREKKERFSLILESASTNQTSMYLCASREGWIMNTEAFFGQGTRLTVV.

The chain uses TRBV20-1 and TRBJ2-3; no reliable D call. The CDR3 sequence is 16 residues long. CDR1 is DFQATT and CDR2 is SNEGSKA in the germline V gene (reference sequence). Trimming removed 0 bases at V and 7 bases at J, with 20 bases between. The CDR3 DNA is TGCAGTGCTAGAGATGGTAGTTACATCACACAAAATACGCAGTATTTT. Its protein is CSARDGSYITQNTQYF.

This clonotype was seen only a few times. V gene TRBV7-9 combines with J gene TRBJ1-5; 9 positions agree with TRBD1. From germline, CDR1 is SEHNR and CDR2 FQNEAQ (reference sequence). Germline trimming cut 5 bases from V and 5 bases from J; bases unmatched to any gene: 7. The CDR3 extends over 15 amino acids. DNA for the CDR3: TGTGCCAGCAGCATGGGACAGGGCGGATATCAGCCCCAGCATTTT. It is translated as CASSMGQGGYQPQHF.

The chain combines TRBV20-1 with TRBJ1-6, with D uncertain. Trimming stripped 6 bases from V and 6 bases from J, with 15 bases between. Germline V gene lookup returns CDR1 DFQATT and CDR2 SNEGSKA (reference sequence). The CDR3 is 14 amino acids. CDR3 in amino acids: CSAPGGNSNSPLHF. The CDR3 bases are TGCAGTGCCCCGGGAGGGAATTCTAATTCACCCCTCCACTTT.

The V gene is TRBV3-2, the J gene TRBJ2-3; TRBD2 is taken as the D call from the table, unchecked against the DNA. TRBV3-2 is flagged as a pseudogene. The length of the CDR3 is 14 residues. The CDR3 bases are TGTGCCACACTAGCGGGGATTAGCACAGATACGCAGTATTTT. Amino acid sequence: CATLAGISTDTQYF.